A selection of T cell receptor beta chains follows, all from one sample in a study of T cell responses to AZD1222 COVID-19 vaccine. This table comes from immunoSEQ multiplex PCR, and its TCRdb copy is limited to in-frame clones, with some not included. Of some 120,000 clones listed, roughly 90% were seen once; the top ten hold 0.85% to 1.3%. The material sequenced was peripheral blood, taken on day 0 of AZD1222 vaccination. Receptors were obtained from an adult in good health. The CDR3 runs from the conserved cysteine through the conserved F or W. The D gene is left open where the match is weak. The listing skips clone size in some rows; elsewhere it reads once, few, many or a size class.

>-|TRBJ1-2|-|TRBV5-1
TGCGCCAGCAGCTTCTACTCAGGGGAGATAGAAGTAAGGTATGGCTACACCTTC
CASSFYSGEIEVRYGYTF
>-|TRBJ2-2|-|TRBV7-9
TGTGCCAGCACCCAGGGCAGGGGGGAGCTGTTTTTT
CASTQGRGELFF
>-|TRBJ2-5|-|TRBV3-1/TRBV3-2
TGTGCCAGCAGCGAGACCCTGAGGGAGACCCAGTACTTC
CASSETLRETQYF
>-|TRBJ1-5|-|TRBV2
TGTGCCAGCAGTGAGGACAACGGTCAGCCCCAGCATTTT
CASSEDNGQPQHF
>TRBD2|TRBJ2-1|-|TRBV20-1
TGCAGTGCTAGTTGGACTAGCAATGAGCAGTTCTTC
CSASWTSNEQFF
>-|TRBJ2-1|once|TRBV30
TGTGCCTGGAGTGTAAGTTTAGGGACTGGGTTCTTC
CAWSVSLGTGFF
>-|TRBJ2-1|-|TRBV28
TGTGCCAGCCAGCGGAACTCCTACAATGAGCAGTTCTTC
CASQRNSYNEQFF
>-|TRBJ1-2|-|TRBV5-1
TGCGCCAGCAGCTTGGCCCTAACCCCCACGGGGGTTAATTATGGCTACACCTTC
CASSLALTPTGVNYGYTF
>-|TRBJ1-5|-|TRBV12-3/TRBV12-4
TGTGCCAGCAACCCAGGGGAAGGACAGCCCCAGCATTTT
CASNPGEGQPQHF
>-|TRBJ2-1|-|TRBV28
TGTGCCAGCCTCCCGGGACTGTACAATGAGCAGTTCTTC
CASLPGLYNEQFF
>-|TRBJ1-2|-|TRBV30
TGTGCCTGGAGTCCCATGGGGCGTTGGGGCTACACCTTC
CAWSPMGRWGYTF
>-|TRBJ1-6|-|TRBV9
TGTGCCAGCAGCGCCACGCAAAATAATTCACCCCTCCACTTT
CASSATQNNSPLHF
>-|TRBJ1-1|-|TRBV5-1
TGCGCCAGCAGCCTACAGGGAATTGGGACCAACACTGAAGCTTTCTTT
CASSLQGIGTNTEAFF
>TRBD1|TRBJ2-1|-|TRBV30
TGTGCCTGGGGTACAGGGGCTTCCTACAATGAGCAGTTCTTC
CAWGTGASYNEQFF
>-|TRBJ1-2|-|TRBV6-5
TGTGCCAGCAGTCAGGTTCGCAACTATGGCTACACCTTC
CASSQVRNYGYTF
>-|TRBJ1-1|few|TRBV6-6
TGTGCCAGCAGCGGCTTCCTCGGCACTGAAGCTTTCTTT
CASSGFLGTEAFF
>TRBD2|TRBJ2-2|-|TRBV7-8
TGTGCCAGCACCCCCTCAGCGGGAGTGGGCGGGGAGCTGTTTTTT
CASTPSAGVGGELFF
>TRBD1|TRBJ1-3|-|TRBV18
TGTGCCAGCTCACCACCCCCAGGGGGCTCTGGAAACACCATATATTTT
CASSPPPGGSGNTIYF
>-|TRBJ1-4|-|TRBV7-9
TGTGCCAGCAGCTTACCCAAAGGTGGGACTAATGAAAAACTGTTTTTT
CASSLPKGGTNEKLFF
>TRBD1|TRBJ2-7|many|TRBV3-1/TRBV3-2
TGTGCCAGCAGCCCGAGGAACAGGGGCTCCTACGAGCAGTACTTC
CASSPRNRGSYEQYF
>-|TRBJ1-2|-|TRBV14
TGTGCCAGCAGCCAAGTGGACACTTCTACTTTACTAAGGTATGGCTACACCTTC
CASSQVDTSTLLRYGYTF
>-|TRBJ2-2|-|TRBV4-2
TGTGCCAGCAGCCAAGGAGAGCGGCTAGATCCAACCGGGGAGCTGTTTTTT
CASSQGERLDPTGELFF
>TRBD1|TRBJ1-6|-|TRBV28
TGTGCCAGCAGGGGGACAGGGAGCTCCTATAATTCACCCCTCCACTTT
CASRGTGSSYNSPLHF
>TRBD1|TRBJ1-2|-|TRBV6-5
TGTGCCAGCAGTTACTCGGAGGGACAGGTCTATGGCTACACCTTC
CASSYSEGQVYGYTF
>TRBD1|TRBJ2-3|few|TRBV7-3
TGTGCCAGCAGCCGAAGGACAGGGGGCATAGATACGCAGTATTTT
CASSRRTGGIDTQYF
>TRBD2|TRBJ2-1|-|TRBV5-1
TGCGCCAGCAGCTTGGAAGCGGGAGGCGGTAATGAGCAGTTCTTC
CASSLEAGGGNEQFF
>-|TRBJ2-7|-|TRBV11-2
TGTGCCAGCAGCTCTCAGGCTACCGAGCAGTACTTC
CASSSQATEQYF
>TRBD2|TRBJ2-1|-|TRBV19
TGTGCCAGTAGTTTAGGACTAGCGGGACGCTCCTACAATGAGCAGTTCTTC
CASSLGLAGRSYNEQFF
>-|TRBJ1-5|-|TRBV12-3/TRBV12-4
TGTGCCAGCAGCGCAGGGGAAGGGCAGCCCCAGCATTTT
CASSAGEGQPQHF
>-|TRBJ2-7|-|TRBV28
TGTGCCAGCAGTTTATCGGCGGAGTCCTACGAGCAGTACTTC
CASSLSAESYEQYF
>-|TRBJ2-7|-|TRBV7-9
TGTGCCAGCAGCTTTTATCCGGGAGTGGGTGAGCAGTACTTC
CASSFYPGVGEQYF
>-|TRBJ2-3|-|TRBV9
TGTGCCAGCAGCGTTAGCGTCTTCACAGATACGCAGTATTTT
CASSVSVFTDTQYF
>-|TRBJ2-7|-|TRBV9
TGTGCCAGCAGCGTATTGGCAGCCAGTCCCTACGAGCAGTACTTC
CASSVLAASPYEQYF
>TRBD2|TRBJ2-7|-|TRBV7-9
TGTGCCAGCAGCTTAGCTCTAGCGGGAGCTCCCTACGAGCAGTACTTC
CASSLALAGAPYEQYF
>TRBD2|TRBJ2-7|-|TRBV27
TGTGCCAGCAGTCCATACCCTCTAAGGAGGCGGGAGATGGGGGAGCAGTACTTC
CASSPYPLRRREMGEQYF
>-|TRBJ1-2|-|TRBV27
TGTGCCAGCACCTCTTATGGGGGACCTAACTATGGCTACACCTTC
CASTSYGGPNYGYTF
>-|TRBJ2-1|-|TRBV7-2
TGTGCCAGCAGCTGGGGGGTGATTCTTTACAATGAGCAGTTCTTC
CASSWGVILYNEQFF
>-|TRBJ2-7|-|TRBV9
TGTGCCAGCAGCGTAGGGGGAGGCACCTACGAGCAGTACTTC
CASSVGGGTYEQYF
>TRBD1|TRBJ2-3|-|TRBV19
TGTGCCAGTAGTACCCGACAGGGAACGACAGATACGCAGTATTTT
CASSTRQGTTDTQYF
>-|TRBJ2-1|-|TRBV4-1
TGCGCCAGCAGCCAATCCCCTAGCGAGAGCTCCTACAATGAGCAGTTCTTC
CASSQSPSESSYNEQFF